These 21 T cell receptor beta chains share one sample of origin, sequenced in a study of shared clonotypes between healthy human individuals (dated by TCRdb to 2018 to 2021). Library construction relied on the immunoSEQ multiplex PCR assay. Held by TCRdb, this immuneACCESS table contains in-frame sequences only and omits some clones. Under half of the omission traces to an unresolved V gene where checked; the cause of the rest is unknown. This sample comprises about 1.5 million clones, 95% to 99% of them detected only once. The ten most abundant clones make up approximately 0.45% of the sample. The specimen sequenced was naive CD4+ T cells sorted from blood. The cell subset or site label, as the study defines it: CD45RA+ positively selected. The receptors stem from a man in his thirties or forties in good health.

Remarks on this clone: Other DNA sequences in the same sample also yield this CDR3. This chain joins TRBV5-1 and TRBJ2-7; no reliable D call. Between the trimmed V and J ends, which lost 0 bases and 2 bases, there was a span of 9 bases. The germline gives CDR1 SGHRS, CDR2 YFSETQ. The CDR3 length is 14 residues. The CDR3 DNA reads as TGCGCCAGCAGCTTGGATCCAGGAGCCTACGAGCAGTACTTC. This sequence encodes CASSLDPGAYEQYF.

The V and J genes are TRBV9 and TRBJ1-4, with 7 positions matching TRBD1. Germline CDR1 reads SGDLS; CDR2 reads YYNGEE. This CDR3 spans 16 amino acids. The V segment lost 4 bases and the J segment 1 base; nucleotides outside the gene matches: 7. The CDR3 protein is CASSPRGTETNEKLFF. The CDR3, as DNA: TGTGCCAGCAGCCCGAGAGGGACAGAAACTAATGAAAAACTGTTTTTT.

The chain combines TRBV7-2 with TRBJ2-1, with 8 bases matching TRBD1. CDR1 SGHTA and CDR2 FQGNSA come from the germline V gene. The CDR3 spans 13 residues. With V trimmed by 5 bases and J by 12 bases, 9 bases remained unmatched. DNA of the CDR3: TGTGCCAGCAGCCCCGATGTCGGGACAGGGCAGTTCTTC. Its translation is CASSPDVGTGQFF.

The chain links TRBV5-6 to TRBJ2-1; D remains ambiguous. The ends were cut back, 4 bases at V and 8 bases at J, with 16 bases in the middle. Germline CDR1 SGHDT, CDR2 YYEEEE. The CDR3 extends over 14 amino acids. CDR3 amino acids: CASSGTARGDEQFF. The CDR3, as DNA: TGTGCCAGCAGCGGTACCGCTAGAGGCGATGAGCAGTTCTTC.

The CDR3 reads CASSLSPGQLYEQYF. The CDR3 DNA is TGTGCCAGTAGTTTGAGCCCGGGACAGTTATACGAGCAGTACTTC. The gene calls are TRBV19 and TRBJ2-7; 7 nucleotides match TRBD1. V lost 5 bases and J lost 4; bases outside the gene matches: 11. The germline V gene has CDR1 LNHDA and CDR2 SQIVND (reference sequence). This CDR3 is 15 amino acids long.

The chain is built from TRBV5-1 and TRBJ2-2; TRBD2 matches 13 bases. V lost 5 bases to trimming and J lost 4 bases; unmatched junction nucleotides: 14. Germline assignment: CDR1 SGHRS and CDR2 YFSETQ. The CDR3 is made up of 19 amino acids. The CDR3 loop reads CASSHLRTSGSKGTGELFF. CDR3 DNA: TGCGCCAGCAGTCATCTACGGACTAGCGGGAGTAAGGGCACCGGGGAGCTGTTTTTT.

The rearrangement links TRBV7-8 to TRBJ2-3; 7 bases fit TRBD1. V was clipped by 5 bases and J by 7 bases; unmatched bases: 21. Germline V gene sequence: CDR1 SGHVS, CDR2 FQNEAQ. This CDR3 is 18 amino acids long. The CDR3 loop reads CASSPMTGWNPPDYTQYF. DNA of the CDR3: TGTGCCAGCAGCCCGATGACAGGGTGGAACCCCCCAGACTATACGCAGTATTTT.

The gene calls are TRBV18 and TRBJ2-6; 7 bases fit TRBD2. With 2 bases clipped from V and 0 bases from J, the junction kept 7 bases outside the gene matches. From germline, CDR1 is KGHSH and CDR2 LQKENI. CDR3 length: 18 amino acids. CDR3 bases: TGTGCCAGCTCACCAATCGCAGGCGGGAGCTCTGGGGCCAACGTCCTGACTTTC. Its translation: CASSPIAGGSSGANVLTF.

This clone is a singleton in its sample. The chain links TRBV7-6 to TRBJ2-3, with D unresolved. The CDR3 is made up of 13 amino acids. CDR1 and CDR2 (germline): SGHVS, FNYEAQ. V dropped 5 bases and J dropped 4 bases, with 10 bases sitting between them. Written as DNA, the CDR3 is TGTGCCAGCAGCCCCCAGCGTGCAGATACGCAGTATTTT. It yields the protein CASSPQRADTQYF.

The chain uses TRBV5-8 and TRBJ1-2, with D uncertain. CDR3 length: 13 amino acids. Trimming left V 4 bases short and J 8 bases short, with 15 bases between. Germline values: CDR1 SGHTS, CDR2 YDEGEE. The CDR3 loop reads CASSPLERLGYTF. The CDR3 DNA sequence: TGTGCCAGCAGCCCCCTGGAGCGGCTAGGCTACACCTTC.

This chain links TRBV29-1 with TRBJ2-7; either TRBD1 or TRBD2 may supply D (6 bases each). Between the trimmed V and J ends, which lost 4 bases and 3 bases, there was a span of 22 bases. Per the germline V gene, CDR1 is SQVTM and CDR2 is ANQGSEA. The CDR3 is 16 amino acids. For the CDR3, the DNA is TGCAGCGTTGCGGGACAAACCTCTACTAGCCGCTACGAGCAGTACTTC. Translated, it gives CSVAGQTSTSRYEQYF.

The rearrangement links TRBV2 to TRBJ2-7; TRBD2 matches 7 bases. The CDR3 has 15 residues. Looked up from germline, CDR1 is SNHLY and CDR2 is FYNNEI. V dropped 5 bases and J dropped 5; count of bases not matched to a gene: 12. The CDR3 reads CASSTIPTSRNEQYF. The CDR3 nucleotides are TGTGCCAGCAGTACTATACCGACTAGCAGGAACGAGCAGTACTTC.

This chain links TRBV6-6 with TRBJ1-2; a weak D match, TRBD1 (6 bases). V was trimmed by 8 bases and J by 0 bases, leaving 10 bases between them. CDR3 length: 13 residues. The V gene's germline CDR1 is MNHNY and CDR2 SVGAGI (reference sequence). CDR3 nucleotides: TGTGCCAGCCGGGACACTACTAACTATGGCTACACCTTC. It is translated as CASRDTTNYGYTF.

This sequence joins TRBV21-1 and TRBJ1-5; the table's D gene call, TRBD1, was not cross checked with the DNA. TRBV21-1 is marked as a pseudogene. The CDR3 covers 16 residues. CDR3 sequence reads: CASSKCAGRFDQPQHF. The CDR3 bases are TGTGCCAGCAGCAAATGTGCAGGGCGGTTCGATCAGCCCCAGCATTTT.

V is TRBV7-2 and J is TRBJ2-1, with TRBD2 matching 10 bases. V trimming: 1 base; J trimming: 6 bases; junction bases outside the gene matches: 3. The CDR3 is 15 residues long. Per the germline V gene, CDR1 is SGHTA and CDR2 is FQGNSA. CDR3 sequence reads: CASSLGSGRFNEQFF. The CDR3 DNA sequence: TGTGCCAGCAGCTTAGGTAGCGGGAGGTTCAATGAGCAGTTCTTC.

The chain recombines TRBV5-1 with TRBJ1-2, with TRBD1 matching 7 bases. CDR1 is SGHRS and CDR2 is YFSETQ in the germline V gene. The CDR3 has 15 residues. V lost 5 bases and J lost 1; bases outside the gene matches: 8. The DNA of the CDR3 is TGCGCCAGCAGGCAACAGACAGGGAATAACTATGGCTACACCTTC. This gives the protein CASRQQTGNNYGYTF.

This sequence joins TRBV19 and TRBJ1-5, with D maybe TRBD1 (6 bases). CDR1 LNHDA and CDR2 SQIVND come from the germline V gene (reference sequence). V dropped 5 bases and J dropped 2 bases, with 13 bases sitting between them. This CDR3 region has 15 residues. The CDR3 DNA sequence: TGTGCCAGTAGTTGGGGGCTTGGGGGCAATCAGCCCCAGCATTTT. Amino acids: CASSWGLGGNQPQHF.

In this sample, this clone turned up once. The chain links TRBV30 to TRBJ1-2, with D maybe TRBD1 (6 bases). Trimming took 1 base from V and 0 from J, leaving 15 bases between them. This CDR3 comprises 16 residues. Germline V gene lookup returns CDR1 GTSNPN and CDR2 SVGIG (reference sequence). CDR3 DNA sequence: TGTGCCTGGAGTGGCGCGAGGGGGGAAGCTAACTATGGCTACACCTTC. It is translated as CAWSGARGEANYGYTF.

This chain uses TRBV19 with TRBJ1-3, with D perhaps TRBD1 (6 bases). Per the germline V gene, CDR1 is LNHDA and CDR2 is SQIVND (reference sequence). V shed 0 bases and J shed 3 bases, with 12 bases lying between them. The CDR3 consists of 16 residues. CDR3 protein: CASSIDNRVIGNTIYF. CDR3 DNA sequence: TGTGCCAGTAGTATAGACAACAGGGTGATTGGAAACACCATATATTTT.

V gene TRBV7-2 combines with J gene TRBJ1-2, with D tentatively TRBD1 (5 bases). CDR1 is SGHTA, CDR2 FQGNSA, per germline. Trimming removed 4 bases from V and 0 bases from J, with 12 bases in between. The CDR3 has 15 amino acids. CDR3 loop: CASSSRTGPNYGYTF. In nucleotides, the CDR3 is TGTGCCAGCAGCTCGAGGACGGGGCCTAACTATGGCTACACCTTC.

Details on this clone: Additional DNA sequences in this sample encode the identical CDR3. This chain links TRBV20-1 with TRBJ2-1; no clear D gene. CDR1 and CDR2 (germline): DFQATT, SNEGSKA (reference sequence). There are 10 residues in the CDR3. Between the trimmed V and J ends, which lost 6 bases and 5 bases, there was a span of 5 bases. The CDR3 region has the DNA TGCAGTGCCATCGACAATGAGCAGTTCTTC. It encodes CSAIDNEQFF.